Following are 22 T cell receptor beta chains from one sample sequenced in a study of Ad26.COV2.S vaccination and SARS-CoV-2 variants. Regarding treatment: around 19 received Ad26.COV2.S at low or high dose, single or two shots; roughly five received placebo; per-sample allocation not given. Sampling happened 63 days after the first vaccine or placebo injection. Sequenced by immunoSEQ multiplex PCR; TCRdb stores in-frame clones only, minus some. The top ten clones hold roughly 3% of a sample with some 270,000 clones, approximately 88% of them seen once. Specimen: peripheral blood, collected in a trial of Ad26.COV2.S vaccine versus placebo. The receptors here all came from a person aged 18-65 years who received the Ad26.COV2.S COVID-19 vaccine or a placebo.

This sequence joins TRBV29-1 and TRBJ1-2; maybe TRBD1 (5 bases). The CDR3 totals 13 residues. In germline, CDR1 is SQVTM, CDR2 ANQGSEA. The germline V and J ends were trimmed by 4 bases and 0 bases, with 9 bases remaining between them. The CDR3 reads CSVAWGANYGYTF. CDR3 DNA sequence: TGCAGCGTTGCTTGGGGGGCTAACTATGGCTACACCTTC.

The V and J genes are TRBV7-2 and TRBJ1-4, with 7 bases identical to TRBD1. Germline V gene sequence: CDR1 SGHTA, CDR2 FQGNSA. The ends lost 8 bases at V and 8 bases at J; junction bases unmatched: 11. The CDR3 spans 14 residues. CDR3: CASGGQYSGEKLFF. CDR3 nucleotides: TGTGCCAGCGGGGGACAGTACTCTGGCGAAAAACTGTTTTTT.

CDR3 sequence reads: CASSEGMGSSYEKLFF. As DNA, the CDR3 is TGTGCCAGCAGTGAAGGGATGGGTTCCAGTTATGAAAAACTGTTTTTT. The chain is built from TRBV25-1 and TRBJ1-4, with unresolved D. V lost 2 bases and J 6 bases, leaving 16 bases between the germline ends. CDR1 is MGHDK and CDR2 is SYGVNS in the germline V gene. The CDR3 length is 16 residues.

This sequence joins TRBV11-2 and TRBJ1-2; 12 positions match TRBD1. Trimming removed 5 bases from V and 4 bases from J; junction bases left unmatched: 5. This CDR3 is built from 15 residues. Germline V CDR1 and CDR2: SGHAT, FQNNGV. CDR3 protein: CASSQGQGAGYGYTF. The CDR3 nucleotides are TGTGCCAGCAGCCAGGGACAGGGGGCCGGCTATGGCTACACCTTC.

This CDR3 reads CASSRGGEQYF. The CDR3 DNA reads as TGTGCCAGTAGTAGGGGGGGCGAGCAGTACTTC. This chain uses TRBV19 with TRBJ2-7, with 7 bases fitting TRBD2. V trimming: 4 bases; J trimming: 6 bases; junction bases outside the gene matches: 0. Germline V CDR1 and CDR2: LNHDA, SQIVND (reference sequence). The CDR3 is 11 residues long.

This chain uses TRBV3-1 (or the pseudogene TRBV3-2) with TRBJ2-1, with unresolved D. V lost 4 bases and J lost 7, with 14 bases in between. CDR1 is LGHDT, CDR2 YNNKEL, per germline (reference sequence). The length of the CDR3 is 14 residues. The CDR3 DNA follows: TGTGCCAGCAGCCTTGACCTGGTGGGAAATGAGCAGTTCTTC. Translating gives CASSLDLVGNEQFF.

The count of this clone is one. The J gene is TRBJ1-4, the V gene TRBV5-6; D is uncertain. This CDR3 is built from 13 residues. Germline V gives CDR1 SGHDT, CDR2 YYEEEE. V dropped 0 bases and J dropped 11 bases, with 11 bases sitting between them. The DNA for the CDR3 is TGTGCCAGCAGCTTGGGGACCTCTGGGAAACTGTTTTTT. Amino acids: CASSLGTSGKLFF.

The CDR3 reads CASSVRGRPNTGELFF. As DNA, the CDR3 is TGTGCCAGCAGTGTAAGGGGGCGGCCGAACACCGGGGAGCTGTTTTTT. The chain employs TRBV2 and TRBJ2-2, with 7 bases fitting TRBD1. Trimming removed 4 bases from V and 0 bases from J; junction bases left unmatched: 5. CDR1 and CDR2 (germline): SNHLY, FYNNEI. The CDR3 is 16 residues long.

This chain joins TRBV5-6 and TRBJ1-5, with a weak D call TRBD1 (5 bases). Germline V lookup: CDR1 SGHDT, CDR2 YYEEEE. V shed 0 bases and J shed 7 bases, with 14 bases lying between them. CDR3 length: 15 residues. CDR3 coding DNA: TGTGCCAGCAGCTTGGCGGGGGGGAGGGTACAGCCCCAGCATTTT. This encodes CASSLAGGRVQPQHF.

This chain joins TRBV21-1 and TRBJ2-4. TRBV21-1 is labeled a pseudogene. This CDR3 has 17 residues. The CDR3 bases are TGTGCTAGCAGCAAAGATTGGTCAGGGGGAGGGTTTAACATTCAGTACTTC. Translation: CASSKDWSGGGFNIQYF.

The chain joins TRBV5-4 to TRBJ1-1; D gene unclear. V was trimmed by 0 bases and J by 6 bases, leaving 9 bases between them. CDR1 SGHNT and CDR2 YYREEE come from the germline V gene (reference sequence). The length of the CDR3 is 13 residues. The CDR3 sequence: CASSLDGPSEAFF. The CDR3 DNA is TGTGCCAGCAGCTTGGACGGACCCTCTGAAGCTTTCTTT.

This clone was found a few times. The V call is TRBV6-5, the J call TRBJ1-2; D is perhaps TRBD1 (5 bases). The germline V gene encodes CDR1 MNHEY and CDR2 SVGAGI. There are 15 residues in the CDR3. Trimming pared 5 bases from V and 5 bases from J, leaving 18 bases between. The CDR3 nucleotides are TGTGCCAGCAGTAACCCGGGACGGCGTTCTTATGGCTACACCTTC. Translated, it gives CASSNPGRRSYGYTF.

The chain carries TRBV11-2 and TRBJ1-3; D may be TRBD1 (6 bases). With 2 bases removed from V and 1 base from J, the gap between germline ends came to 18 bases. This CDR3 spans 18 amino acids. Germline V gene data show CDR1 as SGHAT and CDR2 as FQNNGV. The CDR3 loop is CASSLFVGTRQSGNTIYF. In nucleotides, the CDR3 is TGTGCCAGCAGCTTATTCGTGGGGACACGCCAATCTGGAAACACCATATATTTT.

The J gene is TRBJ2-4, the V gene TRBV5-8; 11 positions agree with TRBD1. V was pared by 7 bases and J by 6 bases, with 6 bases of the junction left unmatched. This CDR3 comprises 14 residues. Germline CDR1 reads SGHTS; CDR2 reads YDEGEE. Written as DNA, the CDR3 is TGTGCCAGCCGGGACAGGGGGTCGGGAAACATTCAGTACTTC. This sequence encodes CASRDRGSGNIQYF.

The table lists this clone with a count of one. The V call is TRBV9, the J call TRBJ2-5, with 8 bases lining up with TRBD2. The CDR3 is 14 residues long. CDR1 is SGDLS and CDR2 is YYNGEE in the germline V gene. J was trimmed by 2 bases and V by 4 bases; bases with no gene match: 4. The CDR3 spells CASSSREGQETQYF. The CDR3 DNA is TGTGCCAGCAGCTCCCGGGAGGGACAAGAGACCCAGTACTTC.

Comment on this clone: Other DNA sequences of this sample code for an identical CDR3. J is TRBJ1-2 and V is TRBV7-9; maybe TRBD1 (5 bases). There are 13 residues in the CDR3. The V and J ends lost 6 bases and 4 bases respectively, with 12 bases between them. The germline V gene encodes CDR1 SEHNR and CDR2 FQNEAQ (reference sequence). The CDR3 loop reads CASSPQGGYGYTF. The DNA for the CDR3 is TGTGCCAGCAGTCCGCAGGGAGGCTATGGCTACACCTTC.

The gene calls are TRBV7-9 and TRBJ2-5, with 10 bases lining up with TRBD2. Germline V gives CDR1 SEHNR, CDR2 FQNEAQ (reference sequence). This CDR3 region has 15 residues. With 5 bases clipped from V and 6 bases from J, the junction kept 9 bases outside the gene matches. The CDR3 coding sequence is TGTGCCAGCAGCCAAACCCTGGGACTAGCGAAGACCCAGTACTTC. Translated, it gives CASSQTLGLAKTQYF.

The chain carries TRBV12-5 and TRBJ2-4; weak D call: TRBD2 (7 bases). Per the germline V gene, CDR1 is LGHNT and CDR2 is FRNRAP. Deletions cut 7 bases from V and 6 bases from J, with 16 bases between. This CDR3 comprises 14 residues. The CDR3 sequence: CASASSGGGNIQYF. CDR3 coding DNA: TGTGCTAGTGCTTCCTCGGGGGGCGGAAACATTCAGTACTTC.

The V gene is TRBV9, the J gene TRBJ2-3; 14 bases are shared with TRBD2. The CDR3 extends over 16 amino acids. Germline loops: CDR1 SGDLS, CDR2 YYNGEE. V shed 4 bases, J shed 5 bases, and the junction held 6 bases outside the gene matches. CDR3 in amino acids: CASSSGTSGRRDTQYF. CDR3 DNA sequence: TGTGCCAGCAGCTCGGGGACTAGCGGGAGAAGAGATACGCAGTATTTT.

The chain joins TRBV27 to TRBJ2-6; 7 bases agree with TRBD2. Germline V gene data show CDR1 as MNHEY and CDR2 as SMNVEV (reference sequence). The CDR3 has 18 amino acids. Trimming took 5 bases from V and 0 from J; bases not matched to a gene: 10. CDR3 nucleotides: TGTGCCAGCAGTCTCCTGGGAGGGGTAGGCTCTGGGGCCAACGTCCTGACTTTC. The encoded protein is CASSLLGGVGSGANVLTF.

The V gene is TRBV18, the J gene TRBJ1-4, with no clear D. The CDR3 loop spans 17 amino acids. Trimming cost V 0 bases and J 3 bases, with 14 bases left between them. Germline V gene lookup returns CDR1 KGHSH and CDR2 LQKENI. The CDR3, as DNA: TGTGCCAGCTCACCACCCGCAGTTCAAGGATCTAATGAAAAACTGTTTTTT. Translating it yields CASSPPAVQGSNEKLFF.

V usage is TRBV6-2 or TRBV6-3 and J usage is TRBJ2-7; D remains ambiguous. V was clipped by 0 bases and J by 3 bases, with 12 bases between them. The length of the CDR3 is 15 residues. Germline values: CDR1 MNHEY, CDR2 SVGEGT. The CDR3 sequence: CASSYSNHLNYEQYV. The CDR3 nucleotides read TGTGCCAGCAGTTACTCCAACCACCTTAACTACGAGCAGTACGTC.